This T cell receptor (beta chain) is from a study of PD-1 blockade in mismatch repair-deficient tumors. Across the study: All were previously treated, progressing patients with approximately 11 mismatch repair-deficient cancer types.

Every patient had mismatch repair deficiency by PCR or immunohistochemistry. The TCR-sequenced patients were three responders to pembrolizumab. TCRdb keeps only in-frame clones here, not all; method: immunoSEQ multiplex PCR. The table includes 75,000 to 80,000 clones, 70% to 90% detected once. With respect to this clone: The antigen remains unidentified.

Study-wide points: Tumor-resident clones, often undetectable pretreatment in blood, expanded then contracted after pembrolizumab.

Trimming pared 4 bases from V and 5 bases from J, leaving 12 bases between. This CDR3 has 14 amino acids. Per the germline V gene, CDR1 is SGHTA and CDR2 is FQGTGA. This rearrangement joins TRBV7-3 to TRBJ2-1, with a possible D match to TRBD2 (6 bases). The sequences come from peripheral blood, collected 44 weeks after starting pembrolizumab. The receptor was derived from an adult with mismatch repair-deficient cancer. As DNA, the CDR3 is TGTGCCAGCAGCTCGCCGGGACTCAACAATGAGCAGTTCTTC. Its translation is CASSSPGLNNEQFF. Using reference TRBV7-3 and TRBJ2-1 for the parts outside the CDR3, the full variable domain is GAGVSQTPSNKVTEKGKYVELRCDPISGHTALYWYRQSLGQGPEFLIYFQGTGAADDSGLPNDRFFAVRPEGSVSTLKIQRTERGDSAVYLCASSSPGLNNEQFFGPGTRLTVL.